This paragraph reports one TCR beta chain. Its antigen is not known. This sample was taken from a study of Ad26.COV2.S vaccination and SARS-CoV-2 variants. Study-level findings and limits: Total T cell responses were possibly underestimated by TCR breadth and depth analyses.

The treatment denotes: over 15 received Ad26.COV2.S at low or high dose, single or two shots; roughly five received placebo; per-sample allocation not given. Material that was analyzed had been drawn on day 63 after the first vaccine or placebo injection. As its vector, the vaccine had Ad26, which expressed Wuhan-strain SARS-CoV-2 spike. Some clones are missing from TCRdb's copy, which holds only in-frame ones; the method was immunoSEQ multiplex PCR. There are 400,000 to 450,000 clones in the sample; over 75% occur only once, and 12% lies in the top ten. CDR3 length equals 16 residues. V lost 5 bases and J lost 1; bases outside the gene matches: 9. CDR1 and CDR2 from the germline V gene are SGHVS and FQNEAQ.

Sequences were derived from peripheral blood, sampled in a trial of Ad26.COV2.S vaccine versus placebo. This TCR was sampled from a person aged 18-60 years who received the Ad26.COV2.S COVID-19 vaccine or a placebo. The V call is TRBV7-8, the J call TRBJ1-1, with 8 bases matching TRBD1. The CDR3: CASSVRPGTGNTEAFF. The CDR3 nucleotides are TGTGCCAGCAGCGTCCGCCCCGGGACAGGGAACACTGAAGCTTTCTTT.